This paragraph reports one T cell receptor (beta chain). The entry originates in a study of blood T cell repertoires in COVID-19. Looking at the study overall: Some COVID-19 samples were acute and others convalescent; all came from the United States, Italy and Spain.

This CDR3 spans 13 amino acids. Trimming took off 0 bases at V and 4 bases at J, with 6 bases between the two ends. The germline V gene encodes CDR1 MNHNS and CDR2 SASEGT. Source study methods: By means of reference gene primer amplification, nucleated cell counts were estimated. TCRdb keeps only in-frame clones here, not all; method: immunoSEQ multiplex PCR. The V and J calls and the clone size are those of that table, but D and trimming were determined from the DNA. The sample consists of 200,000 to 300,000 clones, around 85% of them appearing once. The sample consisted of peripheral blood. The chain joins TRBV6-1 to TRBJ1-2; D gene unclear. This TCR was recovered from an elderly woman with acute or convalescent COVID-19. CDR3: CASSEAGLYGYTF. CDR3 sequence (DNA): TGTGCCAGCAGTGAAGCCGGACTCTATGGCTACACCTTC.